The present TCR beta chain was sequenced within a study of beta chain features in type 1 diabetes. Broader study findings: Across all four CD4+ subsets, people with type 1 diabetes showed modestly shorter TCRB CDR3s.

With respect to this clone: Its antigen remains unknown.

A single heparinised blood sample, averaging about 120 mL, was obtained per donor. The authors reverse transcribed all of the isolated RNA, so sequencing captured expressed TCRB transcripts. Some 3.6 million reads were obtained on average from naive, central memory and regulatory T cell samples. Profiling relied on immunoSEQ multiplex PCR, and the TCRdb table lists in-frame clones only, not all of them. Of about 260,000 clones in the sample, around 21% were seen once. The CDR3 consists of 13 residues. Germline V gene sequence: CDR1 KGHSH, CDR2 LQKENI. V trimming: 5 bases; J trimming: 6 bases; junction bases outside the gene matches: 3.

This chain connects TRBV18 to TRBJ1-5, with 8 nucleotides matching TRBD1. The sequence derives from a woman in her thirties or forties with type 1 diabetes. Source material: naive CD4+ T cells from blood. The DNA of the CDR3 is TGTGCCAGCTCATCCGACAGGGGTCAGCCCCAGCATTTT. Its protein product is CASSSDRGQPQHF. Complete variable domain (other parts from reference TRBV18 and TRBJ1-5): NAGVMQNPRHLVRRRGQEARLRCSPMKGHSHVYWYRQLPEEGLKFMVYLQKENIIDESGMPKERFSAEFPKEGPSILRIQQVVRGDSAAYFCASSSDRGQPQHFGDGTRLSIL.